Each of the 31 T cell receptor beta chains below was sequenced from the same sample in a study of cytomegalovirus exposure and HLA in healthy donors. PCR used 60 Vbeta primers and 13 Jbeta primers. Sequenced by immunoSEQ multiplex PCR; TCRdb stores in-frame clones only, minus some. The table includes around 150,000 clones, approximately 79% detected once. Sequencing was performed on PBMCs. The source is a man aged 40-50 years in good health and CMV-seronegative.

This clone was detected only a few times. V usage is TRBV19 and J usage is TRBJ2-7, with TRBD1 matching 9 bases. V gave up 9 bases and J gave up 1 base; unmatched junction bases: 4. Germline assignment: CDR1 LNHDA and CDR2 SQIVND (reference sequence). CDR3 size: 13 residues. The CDR3 region is CASLDRGSYEQYF. DNA for the CDR3: TGTGCCAGCCTGGACAGGGGATCCTACGAGCAGTACTTC.

This chain uses TRBV7-2 with TRBJ2-2, with 9 positions matching TRBD2. Germline CDR1 SGHTA, CDR2 FQGNSA. J gave up 0 bases and V 4 bases, and 9 bases lay outside the gene matches. The CDR3 length is 18 residues. The CDR3 DNA is TGTGCCAGCAGCTCCTTCAGACTAGCGGAAGCGAACACCGGGGAGCTGTTTTTT. This translates into CASSSFRLAEANTGELFF.

The J gene is TRBJ2-1, the V gene TRBV5-1, with D tentatively TRBD2 (5 bases). Looked up from germline, CDR1 is SGHRS and CDR2 is YFSETQ. Between the trimmed V and J ends, which lost 0 bases and 6 bases, there was a span of 7 bases. The CDR3 is 13 amino acids. CDR3 coding DNA: TGCGCCAGCAGCTTGGCAGCGGCCAATGAGCAGTTCTTC. Translating it yields CASSLAAANEQFF.

This clone was recorded once. The J gene is TRBJ2-7, the V gene TRBV28, with D possibly being TRBD1 (5 bases). CDR1 and CDR2 from the germline V gene are MDHEN and SYDVKM. This CDR3 contains 11 residues. Deletions cut 6 bases from V and 3 bases from J, with 6 bases between. The CDR3 loop is CASRDNYEQYF. The DNA for the CDR3 is TGTGCCAGCAGGGACAACTACGAGCAGTACTTC.

The chain has TRBV29-1 and TRBJ1-2; D is unresolved. The CDR3 sequence is 14 residues long. Germline V gives CDR1 SQVTM, CDR2 ANQGSEA. V was shortened by 6 bases and J by 1 base, with 15 bases between the two germline ends. CDR3 sequence (DNA): TGCAGCGTCCCCTCCCCGGAGGATAACTATGGCTACACCTTC. Amino acid sequence: CSVPSPEDNYGYTF.

This clone was seen a handful of times. This sequence joins TRBV5-1 and TRBJ2-3; weak D call: TRBD2 (6 bases). The CDR3 totals 15 residues. V was cut by 0 bases and J by 3 bases, with 11 bases left in between. Germline V gene sequence: CDR1 SGHRS, CDR2 YFSETQ. CDR3 DNA: TGCGCCAGCAGCTTGGGAAGCGGGCGGACAGATACGCAGTATTTT. It translates to CASSLGSGRTDTQYF.

V gene TRBV7-2 combines with J gene TRBJ2-3; TRBD2 might be the D (6 bases). The length of the CDR3 is 16 residues. V dropped 0 bases and J dropped 1 base, with 11 bases sitting between them. CDR1 SGHTA and CDR2 FQGNSA come from the germline V gene. In DNA form, the CDR3 reads TGTGCCAGCAGCTTAGCACCGGGAGTGGGCACAGATACGCAGTATTTT. Its protein product is CASSLAPGVGTDTQYF. Variable domain in full (rest from reference TRBV7-2 and TRBJ2-3): GAGVSQSPSNKVTEKGKDVELRCDPISGHTALYWYRQSLGQGLEFLIYFQGNSAPDKSGLPSDRFSAERTGGSVSTLTIQRTQQEDSAVYLCASSLAPGVGTDTQYFGPGTRLTVL.

The chain uses TRBV6-5 and TRBJ2-7, with TRBD1 as a possible D gene (5 bases). With 7 bases removed from V and 4 bases from J, the gap between germline ends came to 17 bases. Per germline, CDR1 MNHEY and CDR2 SVGAGI. The CDR3 totals 14 residues. The CDR3 nucleotides are TGTGCCAGCAAACTCAGGGTGGGGAATTACGAGCAGTACTTC. This gives the protein CASKLRVGNYEQYF.

Notes on this clone: This same CDR3 is encoded by further DNA sequences in the sample. This rearrangement joins TRBV5-1 to TRBJ2-3; 9 bases agree with TRBD1. The CDR3 extends over 14 amino acids. Trimming at V came to 5 bases and at J to 9 bases, leaving 10 bases not matched to a gene. The germline V gene encodes CDR1 SGHRS and CDR2 YFSETQ. This chain's CDR3 is CASSRTGVGDTQYF. The CDR3 DNA is TGCGCCAGCAGTAGGACAGGGGTAGGAGACACGCAGTATTTT.

This rearrangement joins TRBV10-1 to TRBJ2-3; TRBD2 might be the D (6 bases). The germline V and J ends were trimmed by 10 bases and 6 bases, with 23 bases remaining between them. The CDR3 has 15 amino acids. Looked up from germline, CDR1 is WNHNN and CDR2 is SYGVQD (reference sequence). The CDR3 DNA follows: TGCGCCATCAAAATCGACAGTACGGGAGTGGATACGCAGTATTTT. It specifies CAIKIDSTGVDTQYF.

This clone was detected only a few times. The chain has TRBV5-1 and TRBJ1-3, with D possibly matching TRBD1 (5 bases). Trimming left V 4 bases short and J 3 bases short, with 17 bases between. Germline CDR1 is SGHRS and CDR2 is YFSETQ. The CDR3 length is 16 residues. Written as DNA, the CDR3 is TGCGCCAGCAGCGCACTCGGGGGAGAGGTTGGAAACACCATATATTTT. Translating it yields CASSALGGEVGNTIYF.

V and J are TRBV5-1 and TRBJ2-5; 7 bases agree with TRBD1. The J call may be in error: the DNA end matches TRBJ2-7 better. This CDR3 contains 13 residues. CDR1 and CDR2 (germline): SGHRS, YFSETQ. Here the CDR3 DNA reads TGCGCCAGCAGCCAGGACAGGTCCTACGAGCAGTACTTC. This translates into CASSQDRSYEQYF.

The gene calls are TRBV4-2 and TRBJ2-3, with D possibly TRBD2 on 5 matching bases. Per germline, CDR1 LGHNA and CDR2 YNFKEQ. Trimming pared 0 bases from V and 6 bases from J, leaving 13 bases between. The CDR3 loop spans 15 amino acids. The chain's CDR3 is CASSQDRREIDTQYF. The CDR3 bases are TGTGCCAGCAGCCAAGACCGAAGGGAGATTGATACGCAGTATTTT.

V is TRBV7-2 and J is TRBJ2-5, with 8 bases fitting TRBD1. Germline V gives CDR1 SGHTA, CDR2 FQGNSA. The J segment lost 5 bases and the V segment lost 5 bases, leaving 7 bases of the junction unmatched. The CDR3 consists of 14 residues. The CDR3 here is CASSLRGQWETQYF. The DNA for the CDR3 is TGTGCCAGCAGCCTCAGGGGGCAGTGGGAGACCCAGTACTTC.

The chain recombines TRBV28 with TRBJ1-4, with TRBD1 as a possible D gene (5 bases). V was cut by 5 bases and J by 8 bases, with 12 bases left in between. This CDR3 has 13 amino acids. Germline CDR1 reads MDHEN; CDR2 reads SYDVKM. The CDR3 region is CASSTQGTEKLFF. The CDR3 region has the DNA TGTGCCAGCAGTACCCAGGGTACCGAAAAACTGTTTTTT.

The chain is built from TRBV9 and TRBJ1-1; possible D gene TRBD1, 5 bases. This CDR3 is 11 amino acids long. Per germline, CDR1 SGDLS and CDR2 YYNGEE. Trimming took off 5 bases at V and 5 bases at J, with 7 bases between the two ends. The CDR3 here is CASRGVTEAFF. CDR3 DNA sequence: TGTGCCAGCAGAGGGGTGACTGAAGCTTTCTTT.

This clone was detected only once. The chain links TRBV5-1 to TRBJ2-1; D may be TRBD1 (6 bases). The V end lost 3 bases, the J end lost 8 bases, and 18 bases lay between the germline ends. Looked up from germline, CDR1 is SGHRS and CDR2 is YFSETQ. CDR3 length: 15 residues. This chain's CDR3 is CASSSDGLSGDEQFF. The DNA for the CDR3 is TGCGCCAGCAGCTCGGATGGACTGTCAGGGGATGAGCAGTTCTTC. The full variable domain, its missing parts supplied by reference TRBV5-1 and TRBJ2-1, is KAGVTQTPRYLIKTRGQQVTLSCSPISGHRSVSWYQQTPGQGLQFLFEYFSETQRNKGNFPGRFSGRQFSNSRSEMNVSTLELGDSALYLCASSSDGLSGDEQFFGPGTRLTVL.

The chain has TRBV7-2 and TRBJ1-2, with 8 bases matching TRBD1. V shed 1 base, J shed 8 bases, and the junction held 6 bases outside the gene matches. Germline V gene sequence: CDR1 SGHTA, CDR2 FQGNSA. The CDR3 totals 14 residues. The CDR3 reads CASSLGGQGVGYTF. The CDR3 DNA reads as TGTGCCAGCAGCTTAGGAGGACAGGGCGTAGGCTACACCTTC.

The chain recombines TRBV19 with TRBJ2-1; 9 bases line up with TRBD2. Per germline, CDR1 LNHDA and CDR2 SQIVND (reference sequence). The length of the CDR3 is 15 residues. Trimming at V came to 4 bases and at J to 8 bases, leaving 9 bases not matched to a gene. CDR3 amino acids: CASSRGAGGLDEQFF. The CDR3 DNA reads as TGTGCCAGTAGTAGGGGAGCGGGAGGCCTCGATGAGCAGTTCTTC.

The gene calls are TRBV28 and TRBJ2-3; 7 bases line up with TRBD2. The J segment lost 7 bases and the V segment lost 10 bases, leaving 11 bases of the junction unmatched. The germline V gene encodes CDR1 MDHEN and CDR2 SYDVKM. This CDR3 spans 13 amino acids. CDR3 in amino acids: CATEAGPTNTQYF. CDR3 in DNA: TGTGCCACCGAAGCGGGACCGACGAATACGCAGTATTTT.

The V call is TRBV5-6, the J call TRBJ2-3; no firm D call. V shed 6 bases and J shed 5 bases, with 13 bases lying between them. The CDR3 loop spans 13 amino acids. Looked up from germline, CDR1 is SGHDT and CDR2 is YYEEEE. The CDR3 sequence: CASTPGDIDTQYF. The CDR3 DNA follows: TGTGCCAGCACGCCAGGCGACATAGATACGCAGTATTTT.

The chain uses TRBV19 and TRBJ1-5; D gene ambiguous. Germline CDR1 and CDR2: LNHDA and SQIVND (reference sequence). This CDR3 comprises 13 residues. Trimming removed 1 base at V and 7 bases at J, with 8 bases between. The CDR3 DNA sequence: TGTGCCAGTAGTATAGTAGTGCGACAGCCCCAGCATTTT. Amino acid sequence: CASSIVVRQPQHF.

This sequence joins TRBV18 and TRBJ2-7, with a tentative D call TRBD1 (6 bases). The CDR3 sequence is 14 residues long. V was clipped by 4 bases and J by 1 base, with 11 bases between them. The germline gives CDR1 KGHSH, CDR2 LQKENI. The CDR3 here is CASSLSGASYEQYF. The DNA of the CDR3 is TGTGCCAGCTCACTCTCAGGGGCATCCTACGAGCAGTACTTC.

This chain links TRBV19 with TRBJ2-2; D unclear. The ends were cut back, 5 bases at V and 5 bases at J, with 15 bases in the middle. This CDR3 contains 15 residues. Per germline, CDR1 LNHDA and CDR2 SQIVND (reference sequence). CDR3 loop: CASSLRNTLTGELFF. Written as DNA, the CDR3 is TGTGCCAGTAGTCTCAGGAACACGCTGACCGGGGAGCTGTTTTTT.

This sequence joins TRBV19 and TRBJ2-3, with TRBD2 matching over 8 bases. The J segment lost 6 bases and the V segment lost 8 bases, leaving 10 bases of the junction unmatched. The CDR3 consists of 14 residues. Germline assignment: CDR1 LNHDA and CDR2 SQIVND (reference sequence). This CDR3 is CASSPGGGLDTQYF. In DNA, the CDR3 is TGTGCCAGTTCCCCCGGGGGGGGTCTGGATACGCAGTATTTT.

V is TRBV11-1 and J is TRBJ2-7; 11 bases are shared with TRBD1. CDR1 SGHAT and CDR2 FQDESV come from the germline V gene (reference sequence). V shed 2 bases and J 6 bases; nucleotides not matched to a gene: 6. The CDR3 consists of 15 residues. The CDR3 coding sequence is TGTGCCAGCAGCTTATATCGGGGGACAGGGGGCGAGCAGTACTTC. Amino acids: CASSLYRGTGGEQYF.

The chain combines TRBV5-4 with TRBJ2-1; possible D gene TRBD2, 6 bases. The ends were cut back, 4 bases at V and 0 bases at J, with 14 bases in the middle. This CDR3 has 16 residues. CDR1 and CDR2 from the germline V gene are SGHNT and YYREEE (reference sequence). The CDR3 here is CASSEGLTASYNEQFF. The CDR3 bases are TGTGCCAGCAGCGAGGGACTCACCGCCTCCTACAATGAGCAGTTCTTC.

In the case of this clone: One junction end does not reproduce the germline sequence, and a read error may be involved. The rearrangement uses TRBV7-9 and TRBJ2-1; a weak D match, TRBD2 (5 bases). Germline V CDR1 and CDR2: SEHNR, FQNEAQ (reference sequence). There are 15 residues in the CDR3. For the CDR3, the DNA is TGTTCCAGCAGCTTAGGGCTGACGGGATACAATGAGCAGTTCTTC. This sequence encodes CSSSLGLTGYNEQFF.

V usage is TRBV9 and J usage is TRBJ1-3; D possibly corresponds to TRBD1 (5 bases). Looked up from germline, CDR1 is SGDLS and CDR2 is YYNGEE. This CDR3 region has 16 residues. V lost 0 bases and J 0 bases, leaving 10 bases between the germline ends. CDR3 region: CASSVGGRSSGNTIYF. For the CDR3, the DNA is TGTGCCAGCAGCGTAGGGGGCCGGAGCTCTGGAAACACCATATATTTT.

The chain uses TRBV7-8 and TRBJ2-7; 12 positions match TRBD1. Per the germline V gene, CDR1 is SGHVS and CDR2 is FQNEAQ. The V segment lost 5 bases and the J segment 3 bases; nucleotides outside the gene matches: 20. The CDR3 is 20 amino acids. CDR3 loop: CASSIPGQGAGRENFYEQYF. The CDR3 bases are TGTGCCAGCAGCATCCCGGGACAGGGGGCAGGGCGGGAGAACTTCTACGAGCAGTACTTC.

V is TRBV28 and J is TRBJ1-5, with a weak D call TRBD1 (5 bases). Trimming took off 5 bases at V and 4 bases at J, with 18 bases between the two ends. The CDR3 sequence is 16 residues long. Looked up from germline, CDR1 is MDHEN and CDR2 is SYDVKM. CDR3 protein: CASSPGGLLRNQPQHF. The CDR3 DNA is TGTGCCAGCAGTCCGGGGGGACTGCTTAGGAATCAGCCCCAGCATTTT.